Each of the 2 T cell receptor beta chains below was sequenced from the same sample in a study of T cells in Graves' hyperthyroidism and ophthalmopathy. Researchers took RNA transcripts and amplified the TCR beta CDR3 regions from them. Initially, a first-round RT-PCR of the TCR CDR3 employed the HTBI primer set. TCRdb reprocessed the multiplex PCR reads with MiXCR, giving one entry per CDR3 protein. The data contain about 600,000 distinct CDR3 sequences, 16% of them singletons. Specimen: blood. All receptors come from a woman in her forties with Graves' ophthalmopathy.

This clonotype was recorded a few times. CDR3: CSVRVIRGYTF. The CDR3 bases are TGCAGCGTTCGTGTAATTCGCGGCTACACCTTC. The chain is built from TRBV29-1 and TRBJ1-2; D remains unclear. CDR3 length: 11 amino acids. The germline CDR1 and CDR2 sequences are SQVTM and ANQGSEA. V lost 5 bases and J lost 8, with 12 bases in between. The whole variable domain, filled in from reference TRBV29-1 and TRBJ1-2, reads SAVISQKPSRDICQRGTSLTIQCQVDSQVTMMFWYRQQPGQSLTLIATANQGSEATYESGFVIDKFPISRPNLTFSTLTVSNMSPEDSSIYLCSVRVIRGYTFGSGTRLTVV.

The gene calls are TRBV4-1 and TRBJ1-5; 7 bases match TRBD1. The CDR3 sequence is 15 residues long. Germline V CDR1 and CDR2: MGHRA, YSYEKL. Trimming removed 5 bases from V and 4 bases from J; junction bases left unmatched: 8. CDR3 DNA: TGCGCCAGCAGCTTCGACCGGGACAGTAATCAGCCCCAGCATTTT. Protein product: CASSFDRDSNQPQHF.